What follows describes a single T cell receptor beta chain. Antigen specificity is unknown. The V gene's germline CDR1 is SEHNR and CDR2 FQNEAQ (reference sequence). V trimming: 5 bases; J trimming: 8 bases; junction bases outside the gene matches: 16. This CDR3 has 17 amino acids. This sample was included in a study of cytomegalovirus exposure and HLA in healthy donors. Primers for the PCR totalled 60 Vbeta and 13 Jbeta. Profiling relied on immunoSEQ multiplex PCR, and the TCRdb table lists in-frame clones only, not all of them. The sample comprises roughly 130,000 clones, about 80% of which are singletons, and around 3.3% rests with the top ten. Study conclusions and caveats: TCR beta sequences reportedly predicted most subjects' HLA-A and HLA-B alleles accurately. Later genetic work tied a missense DCLRE1C variant to beta-chain V and J trimming. Most TCR sequences were uncommon, yet certain public TCRs appeared in many donors.

V usage is TRBV7-9 and J usage is TRBJ1-4; 8 bases map to TRBD1. The TCR sequence derives from a male donor in good health and CMV-seronegative. The material sequenced was PBMCs. CDR3 loop: CASSLTHRQGREEKLFF. CDR3 DNA sequence: TGTGCCAGCAGCCTCACTCACCGACAGGGGAGAGAGGAAAAACTGTTTTTT. The full variable domain, completed using reference TRBV7-9 and TRBJ1-4, is DTGVSQNPRHKITKRGQNVTFRCDPISEHNRLYWYRQTLGQGPEFLTYFQNEAQLEKSRLLSDRFSAERPKGSFSTLEIQRTEQGDSAMYLCASSLTHRQGREEKLFFGSGTQLSVL.